The subject of this entry is one TCR beta chain. These data are taken from a study of control samples from healthy donors and cancer patients. Produced via immunoSEQ multiplex PCR; TCRdb's table is partial and in-frame only. The table shows about 100,000 clones, with approximately 84% occurring only once. The receptor was isolated from a man aged 18-30 years in good health. What was sequenced was blood.

The CDR3 nucleotides read TGTGCCAGCAGTGTATCGGGAGGGATCAGCAATCAGCCCCAGCATTTT. Translation: CASSVSGGISNQPQHF. J is TRBJ1-5 and V is TRBV6-1, with D hard to call. Germline V gives CDR1 MNHNS, CDR2 SASEGT. The CDR3 loop spans 16 amino acids. The V gene lost 4 bases and the J gene lost 1 base, with 14 bases spanning the gap.